The next 13 T cell receptor beta chains were all read from a single sample in a study of cytomegalovirus exposure and HLA in healthy donors. Assay used: immunoSEQ multiplex PCR; TCRdb lists only in-frame clones, some missing. The table lists some 80,000 clones, around 96% of them singletons. The specimen sequenced was PBMCs. The receptors derive from a woman between 18 and 29 years old in good health and CMV-seronegative.

The chain is built from TRBV23-1 and TRBJ2-3; D is uncertain. TRBV23-1 counts as an open reading frame of uncertain function. The ends were cut back, 4 bases at V and 1 base at J, with 9 bases in the middle. The length of the CDR3 is 14 residues. The CDR3 coding sequence is TGCGCCAGCAGTCCTCAGACTGGCACAGATACGCAGTATTTT. This codes for CASSPQTGTDTQYF.

The V call is TRBV19, the J call TRBJ2-7, with TRBD2 matching 10 bases. Trimming cost V 1 base and J 4 bases; bases outside gene matches: 4. Germline values: CDR1 LNHDA, CDR2 SQIVND (reference sequence). The CDR3 consists of 15 residues. The CDR3 nucleotides are TGTGCCAGTAGTATAGCTAGCGGGAGAGAATACGAGCAGTACTTC. This encodes CASSIASGREYEQYF.

V usage is TRBV4-1 and J usage is TRBJ2-1, with D possibly TRBD1 on 6 matching bases. Trimming cost V 4 bases and J 5 bases, with 15 bases left between them. In germline, CDR1 is MGHRA, CDR2 YSYEKL. The CDR3 length is 15 residues. CDR3 sequence reads: CASSRNRASNNEQFF. Here the CDR3 DNA reads TGCGCCAGCAGCCGAAACAGGGCATCCAACAATGAGCAGTTCTTC.

The CDR3 DNA reads as TGTGCCAGCAGCTCTGTGGCGGGGGCCGCCGGGCAGCCCCAGCATTTT. Its protein is CASSSVAGAAGQPQHF. The V call is TRBV5-5, the J call TRBJ1-5, with D perhaps TRBD1 (6 bases). CDR3 size: 16 residues. CDR1 SGHKS and CDR2 YYEKEE come from the germline V gene (reference sequence). V was trimmed by 3 bases and J by 7 bases, leaving 20 bases between them.

The CDR3 region is CASSQDLRLLAGAYEQYF. Here the CDR3 DNA reads TGCGCCAGCAGCCAAGACCTCCGTTTGCTAGCGGGAGCGTACGAGCAGTACTTC. The V call is TRBV4-1, the J call TRBJ2-7; 10 bases align to TRBD2. The CDR3 is made up of 18 amino acids. From germline, CDR1 is MGHRA and CDR2 YSYEKL. V was pared by 0 bases and J by 4 bases, with 12 bases of the junction left unmatched.

The rearrangement uses TRBV7-2 and TRBJ2-7; 13 bases match TRBD2. CDR3 length: 15 residues. Germline-derived CDR1 and CDR2 are SGHTA and FQGNSA. V trimming: 5 bases; J trimming: 2 bases; junction bases outside the gene matches: 3. The CDR3 DNA sequence: TGTGCCAGCAGCAAAGGGACTAGCGGGACCTACGAGCAGTACTTC. Translation: CASSKGTSGTYEQYF. Drawing the rest from reference TRBV7-2 and TRBJ2-7, the complete variable domain is GAGVSQSPSNKVTEKGKDVELRCDPISGHTALYWYRQSLGQGLEFLIYFQGNSAPDKSGLPSDRFSAERTGGSVSTLTIQRTQQEDSAVYLCASSKGTSGTYEQYFGPGTRLTVT.

This chain uses TRBV2 with TRBJ2-2; no definite D call. CDR1 is SNHLY, CDR2 FYNNEI, per germline. Trimming took 6 bases from V and 4 from J, leaving 6 bases between them. This CDR3 has 12 amino acids. CDR3: CASRRTTGELFF. As DNA, the CDR3 is TGTGCCAGCAGGCGCACCACCGGGGAGCTGTTTTTT.

The J gene is TRBJ1-1, the V gene TRBV7-9; D is uncertain. This CDR3 region has 14 residues. Germline CDR1 SEHNR, CDR2 FQNEAQ (reference sequence). Trimming took 11 bases from V and 3 from J, leaving 19 bases between them. The CDR3 DNA is TGTGCCCCGGAGTGGGAGCCCACGGACACTGAAGCTTTCTTT. It codes for CAPEWEPTDTEAFF.

This clone was counted a single time. The rearrangement uses TRBV7-9 and TRBJ2-7, with TRBD1 matching 11 bases. CDR1 SEHNR and CDR2 FQNEAQ come from the germline V gene (reference sequence). This CDR3 has 15 residues. V dropped 5 bases and J dropped 3; count of bases not matched to a gene: 6. The CDR3, as DNA: TGTGCCAGCAGCCCGGGACAGGGGGTATTCTACGAGCAGTACTTC. Translation gives CASSPGQGVFYEQYF.

The chain joins TRBV7-6 to TRBJ1-1; 9 bases agree with TRBD1. Germline trimming cut 1 base from V and 11 bases from J; bases unmatched to any gene: 20. Germline V CDR1 and CDR2: SGHVS, FNYEAQ. The CDR3 covers 18 residues. In DNA, the CDR3 is TGTGCCAGCAGCTTAGAGGCTTTCGGGGACAGGGCCAAAAGAGGGGCTTTCTTT. It is translated as CASSLEAFGDRAKRGAFF.

The rearrangement joins TRBV15 to TRBJ2-5; D is possibly TRBD1 (6 bases). V was trimmed by 1 base and J by 4 bases, leaving 16 bases between them. Germline loops: CDR1 LNHNV, CDR2 YYDKDF (reference sequence). The CDR3 has 16 residues. The CDR3 sequence is CATSRAIQGTRETQYF. The CDR3 DNA reads as TGTGCCACCAGCAGAGCGATTCAGGGGACCCGAGAGACCCAGTACTTC.

The gene calls are TRBV27 and TRBJ2-7; 10 nucleotides match TRBD2. From germline, CDR1 is MNHEY and CDR2 SMNVEV (reference sequence). The CDR3 totals 17 residues. Losses at the gene ends were 3 bases for V and 3 bases for J; bases not matched to a gene: 11. The CDR3 region has the DNA TGTGCCAGCAGTTTTACCGCTAGCGCTAGCGGGAGCTACGAGCAGTACTTC. The encoded protein is CASSFTASASGSYEQYF.

The rearrangement links TRBV2 to TRBJ1-5, with a possible D match to TRBD1 (5 bases). The length of the CDR3 is 11 residues. V dropped 9 bases and J dropped 6 bases, with 9 bases sitting between them. Germline CDR1 reads SNHLY; CDR2 reads FYNNEI. The CDR3 region has the DNA TGTGCCAGTGGGGGGGTTCAGCCCCAGCATTTT. Its protein is CASGGVQPQHF.